This T cell receptor beta chain emerged from a study of control samples from healthy donors and cancer patients (TCRdb year 2020). V is reduced by 3 bases and J by 5 bases, leaving a spacing of 13 bases between them. Its CDR3 holds 14 amino acids, cysteine through phenylalanine. Solely the CDR3 DNA is kept, with 42 bases framed from the first base. CDR1 and CDR2, per the germline V gene, are SNHLY and FYNNEI. Of note for this clone: The specificity of this receptor is unknown. It has no much larger one-base neighbor in the sample; base qualities were not kept.

Library construction relied on the immunoSEQ multiplex PCR assay. TCRdb holds this immuneACCESS table with in-frame rearrangements only. Some clones are missing; in checked studies, unresolved V genes explain under half, and the rest has no known cause. For this sample the table gives around 130,000 clones, of which around nine tenths were detected only once. 3% to 3.5% of the sample is held by the ten biggest clonotypes. Sequenced input: blood. The chain is encoded by TRBV2 joined to TRBJ1-2, with no confident D gene call. The sequence derives from a man aged 50 or older in good health. Read as DNA, the sequence is TGTGCCAGCAGTGAGGCACCGCTCGCGTATGGCTACACCTTC. The resulting protein is CASSEAPLAYGYTF.